The 20 T cell receptor beta chains listed next were all sequenced from one sample in a study of molecular identifiers for immune sequencing clone quantification. Via MiXCR, TCRdb re-called the PCR reads, giving one row per CDR3 protein. The data show 600,000 to 650,000 distinct CDR3 sequences, 15% to 20% seen once. The sequenced sample consisted of naive CD8+ T cells from blood, with Jurkat cell RNA spiked in. Subset defined: FACS-sorted CD8+CD4-CCR7+CD45RA+ naive T cells. These receptors came from a human donor in good health. Some libraries in this study had Jurkat cell RNA spiked in.

This clonotype was seen ten or more times. This sequence joins TRBV15 and TRBJ2-7, with 10 positions matching TRBD2. The germline V gene encodes CDR1 LNHNV and CDR2 YYDKDF (reference sequence). The CDR3 has 15 amino acids. J gave up 0 bases and V 4 bases, and 3 bases lay outside the gene matches. This CDR3 is CATSKTSGPSYEQYF. The CDR3 DNA reads TGTGCCACCAGCAAGACTAGCGGGCCCTCCTACGAGCAGTACTTC.

J is TRBJ2-1 and V is TRBV7-9, with 8 positions matching TRBD2. From germline, CDR1 is SEHNR and CDR2 FQNEAQ (reference sequence). The length of the CDR3 is 15 residues. With 4 bases clipped from V and 6 bases from J, the junction kept 8 bases outside the gene matches. For the CDR3, the DNA is TGTGCCAGCAGCTGGGAGGGGCGGGAGGCCAATGAGCAGTTCTTC. Residues: CASSWEGREANEQFF.

This clonotype was seen many times. The gene calls are TRBV21-1 and TRBJ1-5; whether TRBD1, the table's D call, matches the DNA was not checked. TRBV21-1 counts as a pseudogene. The CDR3 contains 15 residues. CDR3 sequence reads: CASNLGQGFRQPQHF. Here the CDR3 DNA reads TGTGCCAGCAACCTGGGACAGGGCTTTAGGCAGCCCCAGCATTTT.

This clonotype was seen a handful of times. The chain carries TRBV27 and TRBJ2-7, with 11 positions matching TRBD2. The CDR3 totals 15 residues. Germline V gene data show CDR1 as MNHEY and CDR2 as SMNVEV (reference sequence). V gave up 4 bases and J gave up 7 bases; unmatched junction bases: 9. In nucleotides, the CDR3 is TGTGCCAGCAGTTCGGGTAGCGGGAGGGCCGGAGAGCAGTACTTC. It is translated as CASSSGSGRAGEQYF.

This clonotype occurred a few times. The chain couples TRBV19 to TRBJ1-5, with TRBD1 identical over 7 bases. The CDR3 loop spans 16 amino acids. The ends lost 3 bases at V and 3 bases at J; junction bases unmatched: 8. Germline V gene data show CDR1 as LNHDA and CDR2 as SQIVND (reference sequence). CDR3 region: CASSMSGQAFNQPQHF. The CDR3 region has the DNA TGTGCCAGTAGTATGAGTGGACAGGCCTTCAATCAGCCCCAGCATTTT.

As to this clonotype: This clone may be a read error of a much larger clone one base away. The rearrangement joins TRBV6-5 to TRBJ2-1, with a weak D call TRBD2 (6 bases). Germline V lookup: CDR1 MNHEY, CDR2 SVGAGI. The CDR3 length is 15 residues. CDR3 sequence reads: CASQSYPGVGHEQLF. Written as DNA, the CDR3 is TGTGCCAGCCAAAGTTACCCGGGGGTAGGGCATGAGCAGCTCTTC.

For the CDR3, the DNA is TGCGCCAGCAGCCAAGGGACAGATTATAGCAATCAGCCCCAGCATTTT. As protein: CASSQGTDYSNQPQHF. The V call is TRBV4-3, the J call TRBJ1-5; maybe TRBD1 (6 bases). The V gene's germline CDR1 is LGHNA and CDR2 YSLEER. The V and J ends lost 1 base and 0 bases respectively, with 10 bases between them. The CDR3 extends over 16 amino acids.

In regard to this clonotype: A clone one base away is much larger, so this may be a read error. The chain has TRBV30 and TRBJ2-7; 8 nucleotides match TRBD1. Per germline, CDR1 GTSNPN and CDR2 SVGIG (reference sequence). The CDR3 loop spans 12 amino acids. After removal of 5 bases from V and 6 bases from J, the junction contained 6 bases not matched to a gene. Here the CDR3 reads CAWGQTGVEQYF. The DNA for the CDR3 is TGTGCCTGGGGTCAGACAGGGGTCGAGCAGTACTTC.

This clonotype was seen only a few times. The V gene is TRBV3-1, the J gene TRBJ1-2; 7 nucleotides line up with TRBD1. This CDR3 comprises 15 residues. Trimming cost V 3 bases and J 3 bases; bases outside gene matches: 7. The germline V gene encodes CDR1 LGHDT and CDR2 YNNKEL (reference sequence). This CDR3 is CASSQDRQGDYGYTF. Here the CDR3 DNA reads TGTGCCAGCAGCCAGGATCGACAGGGCGACTATGGCTACACCTTC.

The table lists this clonotype with many counts. The gene calls are TRBV27 and TRBJ2-7; 11 nucleotides align to TRBD2. Germline V CDR1 and CDR2: MNHEY, SMNVEV (reference sequence). V was clipped by 6 bases and J by 4 bases; unmatched bases: 8. The CDR3 runs 15 residues. CDR3 loop: CASSSTSGSWYEQYF. Written as DNA, the CDR3 is TGTGCCAGCAGCTCTACTAGCGGGAGTTGGTACGAGCAGTACTTC.

At least ten counts were recorded for this clonotype. This chain connects TRBV18 to TRBJ2-5; D uncertain. With 0 bases removed from V and 10 bases from J, the gap between germline ends came to 18 bases. Germline V gene sequence: CDR1 KGHSH, CDR2 LQKENI. The CDR3 has 15 residues. The CDR3 coding sequence is TGTGCCAGCTCACCACCGGCGCTGGGGATGATTGACCAGTACTTC. Translated, it gives CASSPPALGMIDQYF. Full variable domain (remainder filled in from reference TRBV18 and TRBJ2-5): NAGVMQNPRHLVRRRGQEARLRCSPMKGHSHVYWYRQLPEEGLKFMVYLQKENIIDESGMPKERFSAEFPKEGPSILRIQQVVRGDSAAYFCASSPPALGMIDQYFGPGTRLLVL.

The chain couples TRBV7-9 to TRBJ2-1; D is unclear. Per germline, CDR1 SEHNR and CDR2 FQNEAQ (reference sequence). The CDR3 runs 14 residues. Trimming left V 5 bases short and J 1 base short, with 9 bases between. The DNA for the CDR3 is TGTGCCAGCAGCGCCGGGCCTTCCTACAATGAGCAGTTCTTC. Translation gives CASSAGPSYNEQFF.

At least ten counts were recorded for this clonotype. The V and J genes are TRBV7-2 and TRBJ2-4; 7 nucleotides align to TRBD2. With 3 bases clipped from V and 0 bases from J, the junction kept 17 bases outside the gene matches. CDR3 length: 20 amino acids. Germline CDR1 and CDR2: SGHTA and FQGNSA. CDR3 amino acids: CASSFRTSEGLILAKNIQYF. CDR3 DNA sequence: TGTGCCAGCAGCTTCAGGACTAGTGAGGGCCTAATTCTAGCCAAAAACATTCAGTACTTC.

The V and J genes are TRBV4-1 and TRBJ1-6, with unresolved D. V was shortened by 0 bases and J by 0 bases, with 9 bases between the two germline ends. This CDR3 is 17 amino acids long. The V gene's germline CDR1 is MGHRA and CDR2 YSYEKL. For the CDR3, the DNA is TGCGCCAGCAGCCAAGAGTATTCGAGCTCCTATAATTCACCCCTCCACTTT. The encoded protein is CASSQEYSSSYNSPLHF.

This clonotype was counted many times. The rearrangement uses TRBV7-2 and TRBJ2-7, with 14 bases matching TRBD2. After removal of 4 bases from V and 6 bases from J, the junction contained 8 bases not matched to a gene. This CDR3 comprises 16 residues. The germline gives CDR1 SGHTA, CDR2 FQGNSA. This CDR3 reads CASSSGLAGGFGEQYF. As DNA, the CDR3 is TGTGCCAGCAGCTCAGGACTAGCGGGAGGTTTTGGCGAGCAGTACTTC.

This clonotype was detected ten times or more. This rearrangement joins TRBV6-5 to TRBJ1-4; TRBD1 matches at 8 bases. V lost 0 bases and J lost 1; bases outside the gene matches: 1. Germline V gene sequence: CDR1 MNHEY, CDR2 SVGAGI. The CDR3 has 16 amino acids. CDR3: CASSYSTGGTNEKLFF. Here the CDR3 DNA reads TGTGCCAGCAGTTACTCCACAGGGGGAACTAATGAAAAACTGTTTTTT.

Details on this clonotype: This sequence may be a read error, since a much larger clone differs from it by one base. V gene TRBV14 combines with J gene TRBJ2-7; TRBD1 aligns across 8 bases. The CDR3 spans 18 residues. The V segment lost 4 bases and the J segment 7 bases; nucleotides outside the gene matches: 21. Germline loops: CDR1 SGHDN, CDR2 FVKESK. Here the CDR3 DNA reads TGTGCCAGCAGCCGCGCCAGACCTTCGGGACAGGATACCTGGGAGCAGTACTTC. Translating it yields CASSRARPSGQDTWEQYF. Full variable domain (missing parts from reference TRBV14 and TRBJ2-7): EAGVTQFPSHSVIEKGQTVTLRCDPISGHDNLYWYRRVMGKEIKFLLHFVKESKQDESGMPNNRFLAERTGGTYSTLKVQPAELEDSGVYFCASSRARPSGQDTWEQYFGPGTRLTVT.

The J gene is TRBJ2-7, the V gene TRBV28; D is undetermined. Trimming cost V 2 bases and J 6 bases, with 11 bases left between them. The CDR3 has 13 residues. Germline V gene sequence: CDR1 MDHEN, CDR2 SYDVKM. The CDR3 spells CASSLGLACEQYF. CDR3 DNA sequence: TGTGCCAGCAGTTTAGGCCTTGCCTGCGAGCAGTACTTC.

This clonotype was recorded a few times. The final CDR3 position lacks the conserved phenylalanine or tryptophan, pointing to a likely read error. The rearrangement links TRBV5-1 to TRBJ2-3; the D gene is possibly TRBD2 (5 bases). This CDR3 is built from 14 residues. Germline V lookup: CDR1 SGHRS, CDR2 YFSETQ. The V end was cut by 2 bases, the J end by 4 bases, with 11 bases between. The DNA for the CDR3 is TGCGCCAGCAGCTTCGACTATGGACCAGATACGCAGTATTCT. This gives the protein CASSFDYGPDTQYS.

This clonotype was seen at least ten times. The chain combines TRBV15 with TRBJ2-7; TRBD1 matches at 8 bases. This CDR3 has 14 residues. The J segment lost 3 bases and the V segment lost 3 bases, leaving 4 bases of the junction unmatched. Germline V gives CDR1 LNHNV, CDR2 YYDKDF (reference sequence). CDR3 in DNA: TGTGCCACCAGCAGGGCTGGACAGGGCTACGAGCAGTACTTC. It yields the protein CATSRAGQGYEQYF.